One sample yielded the 28 T cell receptor beta chains listed below, sequenced in a study of cytomegalovirus exposure and HLA in healthy donors. PCR amplification relied on 60 Vbeta primers (plus 13 Jbeta primers). Only in-frame clones appear in the TCRdb table, and some are missing; sequencing was by immunoSEQ multiplex PCR. This sample has 100,000 or so clones, with roughly 70% found just once. Specimen: PBMCs. Receptors were obtained from a man aged 35 to 55 in good health and CMV-seronegative.

CDR3 bases: TGCGCCAGCAGATCGACTAGCGGGAGTCTAATCGGGGAGCTGTTTTTT. It specifies CASRSTSGSLIGELFF. The chain joins TRBV10-1 to TRBJ2-2, with 12 bases lining up with TRBD2. The length of the CDR3 is 16 residues. The V segment lost 6 bases and the J segment 7 bases; nucleotides outside the gene matches: 9. Per germline, CDR1 WNHNN and CDR2 SYGVQD (reference sequence).

The V and J genes are TRBV7-9 and TRBJ2-7; D is ambiguous. From germline, CDR1 is SEHNR and CDR2 FQNEAQ (reference sequence). The CDR3 is 12 amino acids. Trimming removed 0 bases from V and 4 bases from J, with 4 bases in between. The CDR3 region has the DNA TGTGCCAGCAGCTTAGCGCGTTACGAGCAGTACTTC. It specifies CASSLARYEQYF.

The chain couples TRBV29-1 to TRBJ2-1, with 12 bases fitting TRBD2. V trimming: 7 bases; J trimming: 10 bases; junction bases outside the gene matches: 17. The CDR3 is 16 amino acids. Germline values: CDR1 SQVTM, CDR2 ANQGSEA. CDR3 bases: TGCAGCGCCTCACCTTTTGAAAGGACTAGCGGGATGGAGCAGTTCTTC. This gives the protein CSASPFERTSGMEQFF.

The count of this clone is one. V and J are TRBV14 and TRBJ1-2; maybe TRBD1 (6 bases). The CDR3 totals 15 residues. V was cut by 0 bases and J by 2 bases, with 10 bases left in between. Germline V lookup: CDR1 SGHDN, CDR2 FVKESK. CDR3 bases: TGTGCCAGCAGCCAAGATGAGGGGGGGAACTATGGCTACACCTTC. It encodes CASSQDEGGNYGYTF.

The chain recombines TRBV7-8 with TRBJ2-2, with D perhaps matching TRBD1 (5 bases). Trimming cost V 1 base and J 6 bases, with 12 bases left between them. CDR1 is SGHVS, CDR2 FQNEAQ, per germline. The CDR3 is 15 residues long. The CDR3 bases are TGTGCCAGCAGCTTAGATTCCAGGGTAGCCGGGGAGCTGTTTTTT. Translation: CASSLDSRVAGELFF.

The chain carries TRBV4-1 and TRBJ1-1; possible D gene TRBD1, 6 bases. V lost 0 bases and J 10 bases, leaving 24 bases between the germline ends. The germline gives CDR1 MGHRA, CDR2 YSYEKL. The CDR3 extends over 17 amino acids. DNA for the CDR3: TGCGCCAGCAGCCAAGATCAGGCCCGACGGGGGGGCTCAGGAGCTTTCTTT. Translated: CASSQDQARRGGSGAFF.

This rearrangement joins TRBV6-5 to TRBJ2-7; 9 bases are shared with TRBD1. The germline CDR1 and CDR2 sequences are MNHEY and SVGAGI. Trimming at V came to 6 bases and at J to 2 bases, leaving 2 bases not matched to a gene. The CDR3 covers 13 residues. The CDR3 loop is CASRGQGTYEQYF. For the CDR3, the DNA is TGTGCCAGCAGGGGACAGGGCACCTACGAGCAGTACTTC.

This sequence joins TRBV10-1 and TRBJ1-2, with D unresolved. V lost 7 bases and J 5 bases, leaving 29 bases between the germline ends. Looked up from germline, CDR1 is WNHNN and CDR2 is SYGVQD (reference sequence). CDR3 length equals 18 residues. The CDR3 reads CASKKIAVQVPSTYGYTF. The CDR3 DNA reads as TGCGCCAGCAAGAAAATCGCGGTTCAAGTCCCTAGCACTTATGGCTACACCTTC.

The chain's CDR3 is CASSEFTGGYNEQFF. CDR3 in DNA: TGTGCCAGCAGTGAATTTACAGGGGGCTACAATGAGCAGTTCTTC. This rearrangement joins TRBV6-1 to TRBJ2-1, with 8 bases aligning to TRBD1. CDR1 MNHNS and CDR2 SASEGT come from the germline V gene. The ends lost 2 bases at V and 3 bases at J; junction bases unmatched: 3. The CDR3 runs to 15 residues.

This clone was observed a handful of times. This sequence joins TRBV4-1 and TRBJ1-4; tentative D call: TRBD1 (5 bases). The CDR3 loop spans 15 amino acids. Germline assignment: CDR1 MGHRA and CDR2 YSYEKL. V lost 7 bases to trimming and J lost 0 bases, with 12 bases between them. The CDR3 region has the DNA TGCGCCAGCACCACCCCGGGGGCAACTAATGAAAAACTGTTTTTT. Its translation is CASTTPGATNEKLFF.

This chain uses TRBV19 with TRBJ2-7; 7 positions match TRBD1. Trimming removed 8 bases from V and 6 bases from J; junction bases left unmatched: 10. CDR3 size: 13 residues. Germline CDR1 and CDR2: LNHDA and SQIVND (reference sequence). CDR3 DNA sequence: TGTGCCAGTGCTGAGGGGGCCCTGGGCGAGCAGTACTTC. It specifies CASAEGALGEQYF. Full variable domain (rest looked up from reference TRBV19 and TRBJ2-7): DGGITQSPKYLFRKEGQNVTLSCEQNLNHDAMYWYRQDPGQGLRLIYYSQIVNDFQKGDIAEGYSVSREKKESFPLTVTSAQKNPTAFYLCASAEGALGEQYFGPGTRLTVT.

The chain carries TRBV4-1 and TRBJ2-3; 13 bases are shared with TRBD2. Trimming at V came to 1 base and at J to 2 bases, leaving 3 bases not matched to a gene. This CDR3 comprises 17 residues. Per germline, CDR1 MGHRA and CDR2 YSYEKL. Here the CDR3 reads CASSQVGLAGDTDTQYF. The CDR3 coding sequence is TGCGCCAGCAGCCAAGTTGGACTAGCGGGGGACACAGATACGCAGTATTTT.

On this clone itself: The junction differs from germline at one of its ends, possibly a read error. The V and J genes are TRBV29-1 and TRBJ2-6, with 10 bases lining up with TRBD1. The CDR3 runs 19 residues. Looked up from germline, CDR1 is SQVTM and CDR2 is ANQGSEA. The CDR3 is CSVEEVIGQGGPGANVLTF. The CDR3 coding sequence is TGCAGCGTGGAAGAAGTAATAGGACAGGGGGGACCTGGGGCCAACGTCCTGACTTTC.

The rearrangement joins TRBV5-1 to TRBJ2-5; 9 positions agree with TRBD1. The CDR3 is made up of 15 amino acids. Germline CDR1 reads SGHRS; CDR2 reads YFSETQ. J lost 5 bases, V lost 2 bases, and 7 bases had no gene match. CDR3 coding DNA: TGCGCCAGCAGCTTAAGGGACAGGGTTTTGGAGACCCAGTACTTC. Protein sequence: CASSLRDRVLETQYF.

The chain employs TRBV27 and TRBJ2-7; the match to TRBD2 covers 7 bases. In germline, CDR1 is MNHEY, CDR2 SMNVEV (reference sequence). V lost 8 bases, J lost 3 bases, and 13 bases stayed unmatched. The CDR3 is 15 residues long. This CDR3 is CASALRGGGYYEQYF. CDR3 nucleotides: TGTGCCAGCGCCCTCCGGGGCGGGGGATACTACGAGCAGTACTTC.

V is TRBV4-2 and J is TRBJ2-3; 9 nucleotides agree with TRBD1. After removal of 5 bases from V and 6 bases from J, the junction contained 12 bases not matched to a gene. Germline CDR1 and CDR2: LGHNA and YNFKEQ. This CDR3 comprises 16 residues. CDR3 DNA sequence: TGTGCCAGCAGCGGCCCCGGGACAGGGAATGCGGATACGCAGTATTTT. It specifies CASSGPGTGNADTQYF.

The J gene is TRBJ2-5, the V gene TRBV9; 9 bases fit TRBD2. J gave up 1 base and V 2 bases, and 6 bases lay outside the gene matches. CDR3 length equals 16 residues. Germline-derived CDR1 and CDR2 are SGDLS and YYNGEE. In nucleotides, the CDR3 is TGTGCCAGCAGCGTCCGCGGAGCGGGAGGCCAAGAGACCCAGTACTTC. Residues: CASSVRGAGGQETQYF. Full variable domain (remainder filled in from reference TRBV9 and TRBJ2-5): DSGVTQTPKHLITATGQRVTLRCSPRSGDLSVYWYQQSLDQGLQFLIQYYNGEERAKGNILERFSAQQFPDLHSELNLSSLELGDSALYFCASSVRGAGGQETQYFGPGTRLLVL.

The chain has TRBV19 and TRBJ2-1; 7 bases map to TRBD1. The germline CDR1 and CDR2 sequences are LNHDA and SQIVND (reference sequence). The CDR3 sequence is 14 residues long. J gave up 6 bases and V 3 bases, and 5 bases lay outside the gene matches. CDR3 in DNA: TGTGCCAGTAGTATGGGACAGTACGCCAATGAGCAGTTCTTC. It translates to CASSMGQYANEQFF.

This clone has just a few counts. CDR3 nucleotide sequence: TGCGCCAGCAGCTTCACAGGGGGCCCTGGAAACACCATATATTTT. It codes for CASSFTGGPGNTIYF. The V gene is TRBV5-1, the J gene TRBJ1-3, with TRBD1 matching 9 bases. The germline V gene has CDR1 SGHRS and CDR2 YFSETQ. The CDR3 has 15 amino acids. The junction had 2 bases not matched to a gene; V was cut back by 2 bases and J by 2 bases.

CDR3 bases: TGTGCCAGCAGCTCGGGACAGGGCGGTGGAAACACCATATATTTT. Protein: CASSSGQGGGNTIYF. The V call is TRBV7-7, the J call TRBJ1-3, with 9 bases matching TRBD1. This CDR3 is 15 amino acids long. With 4 bases clipped from V and 3 bases from J, the junction kept 4 bases outside the gene matches. Germline V gene data show CDR1 as SSHAT and CDR2 as FNYEAQ (reference sequence).

The V gene is TRBV4-1, the J gene TRBJ1-6, with unresolved D. V lost 1 base, J lost 4 bases, and 14 bases lay in between. This CDR3 comprises 17 residues. Germline values: CDR1 MGHRA, CDR2 YSYEKL. CDR3 DNA sequence: TGCGCCAGCAGCCAAGTAAGCGGGAACGGGTATAATTCACCCCTCCACTTT. It encodes CASSQVSGNGYNSPLHF.

The chain recombines TRBV29-1 with TRBJ1-6; 9 bases align to TRBD1. CDR3 length: 16 residues. The junction had 11 bases not matched to a gene; V was cut back by 1 base and J by 10 bases. Germline V gene sequence: CDR1 SQVTM, CDR2 ANQGSEA. CDR3 protein: CSVEVCGTGRHSPLHF. CDR3 sequence (DNA): TGCAGCGTTGAAGTTTGTGGGACAGGGCGACACTCACCCCTCCACTTT.

This clone showed up just a few times. The V gene is TRBV6-6, the J gene TRBJ2-1; D possibly corresponds to TRBD2 (5 bases). From germline, CDR1 is MNHNY and CDR2 SVGAGI (reference sequence). This CDR3 has 15 residues. V lost 6 bases and J lost 0, with 12 bases in between. CDR3 nucleotide sequence: TGTGCCAGCAGCCTGAGAGGGCACTCCTACAATGAGCAGTTCTTC. Residues: CASSLRGHSYNEQFF.

This chain uses TRBV30 with TRBJ2-1; 12 bases align to TRBD2. This CDR3 has 16 residues. The germline V gene has CDR1 GTSNPN and CDR2 SVGIG (reference sequence). V trimming: 4 bases; J trimming: 3 bases; junction bases outside the gene matches: 7. The CDR3 sequence: CAWTPWTSGNYNEQFF. The CDR3 DNA reads TGTGCCTGGACGCCCTGGACTAGCGGGAACTACAATGAGCAGTTCTTC.

The J gene is TRBJ1-3, the V gene TRBV19; 7 positions match TRBD1. Germline values: CDR1 LNHDA, CDR2 SQIVND (reference sequence). CDR3 length equals 13 residues. Germline trimming cut 9 bases from V and 2 bases from J; bases unmatched to any gene: 4. The CDR3: CASFTGAGNTIYF. In DNA, the CDR3 is TGTGCCAGCTTCACAGGGGCTGGAAACACCATATATTTT.

The gene calls are TRBV7-9 and TRBJ2-7; D is ambiguous. CDR3 length: 15 amino acids. Germline CDR1 SEHNR, CDR2 FQNEAQ (reference sequence). The V end lost 5 bases, the J end lost 0 bases, and 14 bases lay between the germline ends. CDR3 loop: CASSPLGWISYEQYF. In nucleotides, the CDR3 is TGTGCCAGCAGCCCTCTGGGCTGGATCTCCTACGAGCAGTACTTC.

The rearrangement joins TRBV27 to TRBJ2-3; 8 bases agree with TRBD2. The V gene's germline CDR1 is MNHEY and CDR2 SMNVEV (reference sequence). J was trimmed by 1 base and V by 5 bases; bases with no gene match: 11. The CDR3 contains 17 residues. The CDR3 here is CASSARVREGRTDTQYF. The CDR3 region has the DNA TGTGCCAGCAGTGCCCGCGTACGGGAGGGCCGCACAGATACGCAGTATTTT.

This clone has more than one count but fewer than ten. CDR3 coding DNA: TGCAGCGTTGAAGATCTTGTCAGGGAACGAAATGAGCAGTTCTTC. It codes for CSVEDLVRERNEQFF. The V gene is TRBV29-1, the J gene TRBJ2-1, with D possibly being TRBD1 (5 bases). V dropped 0 bases and J dropped 7 bases, with 16 bases sitting between them. CDR3 length: 15 amino acids. Germline loops: CDR1 SQVTM, CDR2 ANQGSEA.